The next 22 T cell receptor beta chains were all read from a single sample in a study of cytomegalovirus exposure and HLA in healthy donors. Sequencing was performed with immunoSEQ multiplex PCR; in TCRdb, only in-frame clones are kept and a portion is missing. The sample holds about 160,000 clones; under 90% are singletons and the top ten take 4% to 4.5%. What was sequenced was PBMCs. The origin of the receptors is a man younger than 35 in good health and CMV-seropositive.

The rearrangement links TRBV15 to TRBJ2-7, with D possibly being TRBD2 (5 bases). Trimming took 1 base from V and 3 from J, leaving 7 bases between them. This CDR3 region has 13 residues. The germline CDR1 and CDR2 sequences are LNHNV and YYDKDF (reference sequence). CDR3 nucleotides: TGTGCCACCAGCAGAGTTGGGAGCTACGAGCAGTACTTC. Amino acids: CATSRVGSYEQYF.

The chain carries TRBV10-1 and TRBJ2-7; possible D gene TRBD2, 5 bases. CDR1 is WNHNN, CDR2 SYGVQD, per germline (reference sequence). There are 13 residues in the CDR3. Trimming pared 3 bases from V and 7 bases from J, leaving 13 bases between. The CDR3 sequence: CASSDRFGEEQYF. As DNA, the CDR3 is TGCGCCAGCAGTGACAGGTTTGGGGAGGAGCAGTACTTC.

The rearrangement joins TRBV7-6 to TRBJ2-1; no clear D gene. V was clipped by 1 base and J by 4 bases, with 5 bases between them. From germline, CDR1 is SGHVS and CDR2 FNYEAQ. The CDR3 is 13 amino acids. CDR3 region: CASSLGPYNEQFF. For the CDR3, the DNA is TGTGCCAGCAGCTTAGGGCCATACAATGAGCAGTTCTTC.

The V call is TRBV21-1, the J call TRBJ1-5; the DNA was not used to check the table's D call, TRBD1. TRBV21-1 is a recognized pseudogene. The CDR3 loop spans 15 amino acids. This CDR3 reads CASHIQGALCQPQHF. CDR3 nucleotide sequence: TGTGCCAGCCACATTCAGGGGGCGCTTTGTCAGCCCCAGCATTTT.

The chain carries TRBV27 and TRBJ2-7; 7 bases match TRBD1. V was pared by 2 bases and J by 4 bases, with 5 bases of the junction left unmatched. The CDR3 length is 14 residues. Germline V CDR1 and CDR2: MNHEY, SMNVEV (reference sequence). The DNA of the CDR3 is TGTGCCAGCAGTTTAGTGGGACAGAGGTACGAGCAGTACTTC. Translated: CASSLVGQRYEQYF.

The chain uses TRBV2 and TRBJ1-1, with D tentatively TRBD1 (6 bases). V was trimmed by 6 bases and J by 1 base, leaving 9 bases between them. Germline CDR1 and CDR2: SNHLY and FYNNEI. This CDR3 has 13 residues. The CDR3 protein is CASRDSGNTEAFF. The CDR3 coding sequence is TGTGCCAGCAGGGACAGCGGGAACACTGAAGCTTTCTTT. The complete variable domain, with remaining parts taken from reference TRBV2 and TRBJ1-1, reads EPEVTQTPSHQVTQMGQEVILRCVPISNHLYFYWYRQILGQKVEFLVSFYNNEISEKSEIFDDQFSVERPDGSNFTLKIRSTKLEDSAMYFCASRDSGNTEAFFGQGTRLTVV.

In this sample, this clone turned up once. The chain joins TRBV4-1 to TRBJ2-7, with D possibly TRBD2 on 6 matching bases. Germline values: CDR1 MGHRA, CDR2 YSYEKL. The CDR3 has 13 residues. The V gene lost 4 bases and the J gene lost 8 bases, with 15 bases spanning the gap. CDR3 nucleotide sequence: TGCGCCAGCAGCCCCGGGACTCCCGAAAAGCAGTACTTC. Its translation: CASSPGTPEKQYF.

Comments on this clone: Other nucleotide sequences in the sample specify the same CDR3. V usage is TRBV5-1 and J usage is TRBJ2-3, with D perhaps matching TRBD1 (6 bases). The CDR3 spans 16 residues. The germline CDR1 and CDR2 sequences are SGHRS and YFSETQ. V was cut by 0 bases and J by 2 bases, with 13 bases left in between. The chain's CDR3 is CASSLGTRGTTDTQYF. The DNA for the CDR3 is TGCGCCAGCAGCTTGGGGACCAGGGGCACCACAGATACGCAGTATTTT. The whole variable domain, remainder taken from reference TRBV5-1 and TRBJ2-3, is KAGVTQTPRYLIKTRGQQVTLSCSPISGHRSVSWYQQTPGQGLQFLFEYFSETQRNKGNFPGRFSGRQFSNSRSEMNVSTLELGDSALYLCASSLGTRGTTDTQYFGPGTRLTVL.

Written as DNA, the CDR3 is TGTGCCAGCAGCCGACTAGCGGGAGGCGTATACACTAAAGAGACCCAGTACTTC. Translated: CASSRLAGGVYTKETQYF. This sequence joins TRBV11-2 and TRBJ2-5; 13 bases fit TRBD2. Germline V lookup: CDR1 SGHAT, CDR2 FQNNGV. The CDR3 runs 18 residues. V shed 5 bases, J shed 3 bases, and the junction held 12 bases outside the gene matches.

In its sample, this clone was seen a few times. This rearrangement joins TRBV28 to TRBJ2-7, with D perhaps TRBD1 (6 bases). This CDR3 spans 13 amino acids. Germline V gene sequence: CDR1 MDHEN, CDR2 SYDVKM. Trimming shortened V by 3 bases and J by 2 bases, and 8 bases separated the two germline ends. CDR3 bases: TGTGCCAGCAGTTTGGGGACAACCTACGAGCAGTACTTC. Protein sequence: CASSLGTTYEQYF. The complete variable domain, with remaining parts taken from reference TRBV28 and TRBJ2-7, reads DVKVTQSSRYLVKRTGEKVFLECVQDMDHENMFWYRQDPGLGLRLIYFSYDVKMKEKGDIPEGYSVSREKKERFSLILESASTNQTSMYLCASSLGTTYEQYFGPGTRLTVT.

This clone was detected once. The chain is built from TRBV19 and TRBJ2-2, with D maybe TRBD2 (6 bases). V gave up 9 bases and J gave up 4 bases, with 9 bases separating them. The CDR3 runs 12 residues. Germline assignment: CDR1 LNHDA and CDR2 SQIVND (reference sequence). CDR3 loop: CASRSGTGELFF. CDR3 DNA sequence: TGTGCCAGCCGTAGCGGCACCGGGGAGCTGTTTTTT.

V and J are TRBV6-1 and TRBJ2-1, with D perhaps matching TRBD1 (6 bases). This CDR3 region has 11 residues. CDR1 and CDR2 (germline): MNHNS, SASEGT. The ends were cut back, 6 bases at V and 7 bases at J, with 7 bases in the middle. This chain's CDR3 is CASSRGNEQFF. DNA of the CDR3: TGTGCCAGCAGCAGGGGAAATGAGCAGTTCTTC.

The rearrangement uses TRBV9 and TRBJ2-7; 7 nucleotides match TRBD1. Per the germline V gene, CDR1 is SGDLS and CDR2 is YYNGEE. There are 15 residues in the CDR3. The V gene end was trimmed by 3 bases and the J gene end by 4 bases; junction bases not matched to a gene: 10. DNA for the CDR3: TGTGCCAGCAGCGCCCGACAGGGTGCGGCATACGAGCAGTACTTC. This encodes CASSARQGAAYEQYF.

The gene calls are TRBV7-2 and TRBJ1-2; D call uncertain. The CDR3 has 13 residues. The germline gives CDR1 SGHTA, CDR2 FQGNSA. V shed 2 bases and J shed 2 bases, with 6 bases lying between them. CDR3 DNA sequence: TGTGCCAGCAGCTTACCCCAGAACTATGGCTACACCTTC. Amino acids: CASSLPQNYGYTF. The whole variable domain, filled in from reference TRBV7-2 and TRBJ1-2, reads GAGVSQSPSNKVTEKGKDVELRCDPISGHTALYWYRQSLGQGLEFLIYFQGNSAPDKSGLPSDRFSAERTGGSVSTLTIQRTQQEDSAVYLCASSLPQNYGYTFGSGTRLTVV.

This chain links TRBV27 with TRBJ2-3; 7 bases are shared with TRBD1. V was pared by 2 bases and J by 0 bases, with 2 bases of the junction left unmatched. The CDR3 runs 15 residues. Germline CDR1 MNHEY, CDR2 SMNVEV (reference sequence). Here the CDR3 reads CASSLRGQSTDTQYF. In DNA form, the CDR3 reads TGTGCCAGCAGTTTAAGGGGACAGAGCACAGATACGCAGTATTTT.

The V gene is TRBV2, the J gene TRBJ2-1; 10 bases map to TRBD2. Germline values: CDR1 SNHLY, CDR2 FYNNEI. The CDR3 runs 15 residues. V lost 8 bases and J lost 4; bases outside the gene matches: 8. The CDR3 region has the DNA TGTGCCAGCTCCCGACTAGCGGGTATTTACAATGAGCAGTTCTTC. Encoded protein: CASSRLAGIYNEQFF.

The chain employs TRBV19 and TRBJ2-1; 8 nucleotides align to TRBD2. The germline V gene encodes CDR1 LNHDA and CDR2 SQIVND (reference sequence). After removal of 6 bases from V and 8 bases from J, the junction contained 12 bases not matched to a gene. The CDR3 has 15 amino acids. The DNA of the CDR3 is TGTGCCAGTAGCCTCCCCGGGGGAGCGGGAGATGAGCAGTTCTTC. This translates into CASSLPGGAGDEQFF. Together with reference TRBV19 and TRBJ2-1, the CDR3 gives the full variable domain: DGGITQSPKYLFRKEGQNVTLSCEQNLNHDAMYWYRQDPGQGLRLIYYSQIVNDFQKGDIAEGYSVSREKKESFPLTVTSAQKNPTAFYLCASSLPGGAGDEQFFGPGTRLTVL.

The chain combines TRBV21-1 with TRBJ2-7; the D segment call TRBD2 is taken from the table without a DNA check. TRBV21-1 counts as a pseudogene. The CDR3 consists of 16 residues. The CDR3 loop is CASSKALRTSGYEQYF. The CDR3 bases are TGTGCCAGCAGCAAAGCGCTTCGGACTAGCGGCTACGAGCAGTACTTC.

The chain recombines TRBV6-5 with TRBJ1-1, with TRBD1 matching over 7 bases. Germline CDR1 is MNHEY and CDR2 is SVGAGI. The CDR3 length is 15 residues. The ends lost 1 base at V and 5 bases at J; junction bases unmatched: 7. The CDR3 DNA reads as TGTGCCAGCAGTTACTTTACAGGGGTTGAAACTGAAGCTTTCTTT. It yields the protein CASSYFTGVETEAFF.

This chain uses TRBV2 with TRBJ2-1; 10 bases align to TRBD2. V lost 6 bases to trimming and J lost 6 bases; unmatched junction nucleotides: 11. The CDR3 is 16 amino acids. The germline gives CDR1 SNHLY, CDR2 FYNNEI. In DNA, the CDR3 is TGTGCCAGCAGGGGTTTAGGACTAGCGGAGTCCAATGAGCAGTTCTTC. It is translated as CASRGLGLAESNEQFF.

The J gene is TRBJ1-2, the V gene TRBV5-4; TRBD1 agrees at 9 bases. The J segment lost 1 base and the V segment lost 3 bases, leaving 7 bases of the junction unmatched. The CDR3 contains 16 residues. Germline CDR1 reads SGHNT; CDR2 reads YYREEE (reference sequence). The CDR3 bases are TGTGCCAGCAGCTCATCAAGGACAGGGGATAACTATGGCTACACCTTC. Its translation is CASSSSRTGDNYGYTF.

This rearrangement joins TRBV5-6 to TRBJ2-7; TRBD2 agrees at 12 bases. J was trimmed by 3 bases and V by 0 bases; bases with no gene match: 4. The CDR3 is 16 amino acids. Germline V gives CDR1 SGHDT, CDR2 YYEEEE. CDR3 loop: CASSLAPGLAGYEQYF. DNA of the CDR3: TGTGCCAGCAGCTTGGCGCCGGGACTAGCGGGCTACGAGCAGTACTTC.